This paragraph covers one TCR beta chain sequence. CDR1 and CDR2 (germline): WNHNN, SYGVQD (reference sequence). This CDR3 is 15 amino acids long. V was trimmed by 4 bases and J by 4 bases, leaving 14 bases between them. These data are taken from a study of T cell changes during pregnancy in multiple sclerosis. Assay used: immunoSEQ multiplex PCR; TCRdb lists only in-frame clones, some missing. The data contain 25,000 to 35,000 clones, more than 90% of them singletons. The input for sequencing was CD4+ T cells from peripheral blood mononuclear cells, taken in the second trimester of pregnancy. The chain recombines TRBV10-1 with TRBJ1-5; D possibly corresponds to TRBD1 (6 bases). This clonotype was sampled from a female donor in good health, enrolled as a control in a pregnancy study. The CDR3 protein is CASSGVGQSNQPQHF. CDR3 in DNA: TGCGCCAGCAGTGGGGTTGGACAGTCGAATCAGCCCCAGCATTTT.